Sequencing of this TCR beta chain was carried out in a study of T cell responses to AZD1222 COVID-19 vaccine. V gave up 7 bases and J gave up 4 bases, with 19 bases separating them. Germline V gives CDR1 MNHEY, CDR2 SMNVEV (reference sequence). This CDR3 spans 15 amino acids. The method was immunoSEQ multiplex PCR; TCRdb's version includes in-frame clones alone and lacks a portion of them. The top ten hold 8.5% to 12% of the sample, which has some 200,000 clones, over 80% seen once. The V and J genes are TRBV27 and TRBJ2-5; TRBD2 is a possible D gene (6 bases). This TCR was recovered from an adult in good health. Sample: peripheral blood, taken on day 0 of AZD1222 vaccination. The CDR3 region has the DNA TGTGCCAGCACCCCCGGGGGACGTTCCTCAGAGACCCAGTACTTC. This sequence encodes CASTPGGRSSETQYF.